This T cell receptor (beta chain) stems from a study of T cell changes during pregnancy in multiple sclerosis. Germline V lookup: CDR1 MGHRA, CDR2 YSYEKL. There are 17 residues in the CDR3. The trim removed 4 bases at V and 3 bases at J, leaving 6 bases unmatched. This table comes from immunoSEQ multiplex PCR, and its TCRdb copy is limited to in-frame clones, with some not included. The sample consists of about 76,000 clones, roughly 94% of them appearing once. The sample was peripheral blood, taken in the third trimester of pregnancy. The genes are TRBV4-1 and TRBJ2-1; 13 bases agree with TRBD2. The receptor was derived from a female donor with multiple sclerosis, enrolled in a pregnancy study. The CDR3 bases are TGCGCCAGCAGCCCACCGCGACTAGCGGGGGGCTACAATGAGCAGTTCTTC. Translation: CASSPPRLAGGYNEQFF.